The 32 T cell receptor beta chains reported below all come from one sample, sequenced in a study of T cell responses to AZD1222 COVID-19 vaccine. This table comes from immunoSEQ multiplex PCR, and its TCRdb copy is limited to in-frame clones, with some not included. Of roughly 100,000 clones detected, 75% to 90% appear once; the ten largest clones hold roughly a sixth. The material sequenced was peripheral blood, taken on day 0 of AZD1222 vaccination. The receptor set was obtained from an adult in good health.

J is TRBJ2-1 and V is TRBV29-1; 8 bases are shared with TRBD1. V dropped 4 bases and J dropped 11; count of bases not matched to a gene: 10. Germline assignment: CDR1 SQVTM and CDR2 ANQGSEA. The CDR3 spans 13 residues. In DNA form, the CDR3 reads TGCAGCGTTGCCCCCCCAGGGGGCTTGAAGCAGTTCTTC. Protein sequence: CSVAPPGGLKQFF.

The rearrangement joins TRBV9 to TRBJ1-2, with 11 bases that match TRBD1. The germline CDR1 and CDR2 sequences are SGDLS and YYNGEE. Trimming took 4 bases from V and 4 from J; bases not matched to a gene: 12. The length of the CDR3 is 17 residues. The CDR3 nucleotides read TGTGCCAGCAGCTCAACCCAAGAAGGGACAGGGGGCTATGGCTACACCTTC. As protein: CASSSTQEGTGGYGYTF.

This sequence joins TRBV7-9 and TRBJ2-2; TRBD1 is a possible D gene (5 bases). This CDR3 spans 13 amino acids. The ends were cut back, 2 bases at V and 4 bases at J, with 5 bases in the middle. Per germline, CDR1 SEHNR and CDR2 FQNEAQ (reference sequence). The chain's CDR3 is CASSLRGTGELFF. In nucleotides, the CDR3 is TGTGCCAGCAGCTTAAGGGGCACCGGGGAGCTGTTTTTT.

The rearrangement joins TRBV7-9 to TRBJ2-2, with 7 positions matching TRBD2. The CDR3 sequence is 16 residues long. Germline lookup yields CDR1 SEHNR and CDR2 FQNEAQ (reference sequence). The J segment lost 11 bases and the V segment lost 2 bases, leaving 14 bases of the junction unmatched. The CDR3 region has the DNA TGTGCCAGCAGCTTAACCGGGACTACAAATCGGGTTGAGCTGTTTTTT. Protein: CASSLTGTTNRVELFF.

This clone has just a few counts. The chain recombines TRBV10-2 with TRBJ1-5; TRBD1 might be the D (6 bases). Trimming removed 8 bases from V and 8 bases from J, with 22 bases in between. The CDR3 consists of 15 residues. Germline CDR1 is WSHSY and CDR2 is SAAADI. The CDR3 region has the DNA TGCGCCAGCCTTTCCGGGCAGGGGTCTCGTGAGCCCCAGCATTTT. Translating it yields CASLSGQGSREPQHF.

The chain combines TRBV7-9 with TRBJ2-7, with D possibly being TRBD2 (5 bases). Per germline, CDR1 SEHNR and CDR2 FQNEAQ (reference sequence). Trimming cost V 3 bases and J 6 bases, with 9 bases left between them. The CDR3 spans 12 residues. The CDR3 sequence: CASSFGLAEQYF. The CDR3 bases are TGTGCCAGCAGCTTCGGACTGGCCGAGCAGTACTTC.

DNA of the CDR3: TGTGCCAGCAGCTCAGAGGGACAGTTTTATGGCTACACCTTC. Translation: CASSSEGQFYGYTF. The chain uses TRBV7-8 and TRBJ1-2, with 7 bases that match TRBD1. The CDR3 is made up of 14 amino acids. Germline CDR1 reads SGHVS; CDR2 reads FQNEAQ. V was clipped by 4 bases and J by 5 bases; unmatched bases: 7.

CDR3 DNA sequence: TGTGCCAGCAGCCTATCCGGGACCTTGAACACTGAAGCTTTCTTT. Translation gives CASSLSGTLNTEAFF. The chain has TRBV27 and TRBJ1-1, with D tentatively TRBD1 (5 bases). CDR3 length: 15 residues. Trimming stripped 6 bases from V and 0 bases from J, with 14 bases between. Germline CDR1 is MNHEY and CDR2 is SMNVEV (reference sequence).

The V and J genes are TRBV5-5 and TRBJ1-4; TRBD1 aligns across 7 bases. CDR3 length: 18 amino acids. Germline V CDR1 and CDR2: SGHKS, YYEKEE (reference sequence). V was clipped by 0 bases and J by 0 bases; unmatched bases: 8. CDR3 sequence reads: CASSLDLGTVATNEKLFF. The CDR3 DNA reads TGTGCCAGCAGCTTGGATTTGGGGACAGTTGCAACTAATGAAAAACTGTTTTTT.

The V gene is TRBV7-6, the J gene TRBJ2-7, with 7 bases lining up with TRBD2. The CDR3 length is 16 residues. Germline values: CDR1 SGHVS, CDR2 FNYEAQ. Trimming cost V 1 base and J 4 bases; bases outside gene matches: 10. CDR3 DNA sequence: TGTGCCAGCAGCTTAGTTACCGGGACTATGTCTTACGAGCAGTACTTC. Protein sequence: CASSLVTGTMSYEQYF.

In this sample, this clone is medium-sized. V is TRBV12-3 or TRBV12-4 and J is TRBJ1-1, with 8 bases that match TRBD1. J gave up 0 bases and V 8 bases, and 2 bases lay outside the gene matches. The CDR3 loop spans 13 amino acids. CDR3: CASRQGMNTEAFF. The CDR3 region has the DNA TGTGCCAGCCGACAGGGGATGAACACTGAAGCTTTCTTT.

The chain has TRBV6-5 and TRBJ2-1; D not certain. The CDR3 totals 12 residues. V gave up 7 bases and J gave up 2 bases, with 6 bases separating them. The germline CDR1 and CDR2 sequences are MNHEY and SVGAGI. DNA for the CDR3: TGTGCCAGCAAGGACGCCTACAATGAGCAGTTCTTC. It encodes CASKDAYNEQFF.

This rearrangement joins TRBV2 to TRBJ2-7; TRBD1 matches 7 bases. The length of the CDR3 is 16 residues. Germline CDR1 reads SNHLY; CDR2 reads FYNNEI. V lost 7 bases, J lost 3 bases, and 15 bases stayed unmatched. CDR3 bases: TGTGCCAGCATCCCCCGGGACAGCAGTCTCGACTACGAGCAGTACTTC. Protein sequence: CASIPRDSSLDYEQYF. Full variable domain (missing parts from reference TRBV2 and TRBJ2-7): EPEVTQTPSHQVTQMGQEVILRCVPISNHLYFYWYRQILGQKVEFLVSFYNNEISEKSEIFDDQFSVERPDGSNFTLKIRSTKLEDSAMYFCASIPRDSSLDYEQYFGPGTRLTVT.

The rearrangement uses TRBV4-1 and TRBJ1-1, with 7 bases lining up with TRBD1. The J segment lost 3 bases and the V segment lost 4 bases, leaving 8 bases of the junction unmatched. The germline CDR1 and CDR2 sequences are MGHRA and YSYEKL. The CDR3 length is 15 residues. The CDR3 protein is CASSPRQGKDTEAFF. In nucleotides, the CDR3 is TGCGCCAGCAGCCCGCGACAGGGAAAAGACACTGAAGCTTTCTTT.

The rearrangement links TRBV10-2 to TRBJ2-5, with D tentatively TRBD2 (6 bases). V lost 3 bases and J 5 bases, leaving 10 bases between the germline ends. Germline V gene lookup returns CDR1 WSHSY and CDR2 SAAADI. The CDR3 loop spans 13 amino acids. The CDR3 bases are TGCGCCAGCAGTGACCGGGGGTTTGAGACCCAGTACTTC. It codes for CASSDRGFETQYF.

The chain is built from TRBV7-9 and TRBJ2-7; D uncertain. CDR1 is SEHNR, CDR2 FQNEAQ, per germline (reference sequence). The V gene lost 3 bases and the J gene lost 4 bases, with 13 bases spanning the gap. This CDR3 contains 14 residues. The CDR3 is CASSLSWDPYEQYF. CDR3 nucleotides: TGTGCCAGCAGCTTGAGTTGGGATCCTTACGAGCAGTACTTC.

V and J are TRBV20-1 and TRBJ2-5, with TRBD1 as a possible D gene (5 bases). Germline loops: CDR1 DFQATT, CDR2 SNEGSKA (reference sequence). Trimming took off 6 bases at V and 10 bases at J, with 15 bases between the two ends. This CDR3 comprises 11 residues. The CDR3: CSASDTRGQYF. For the CDR3, the DNA is TGCAGTGCGTCGGACACCCGAGGCCAGTACTTC.

This clone was seen once. Written as DNA, the CDR3 is TGTGCCAGCAGCTTAGTTGGGGTGGAGGGACGCGAGACCCAGTACTTC. Its protein product is CASSLVGVEGRETQYF. This chain uses TRBV7-8 with TRBJ2-5; weak D call: TRBD2 (6 bases). CDR3 length: 16 residues. Germline values: CDR1 SGHVS, CDR2 FQNEAQ. Trimming took off 1 base at V and 5 bases at J, with 17 bases between the two ends.

The chain is built from TRBV30 and TRBJ2-2, with 11 bases matching TRBD2. This CDR3 region has 16 residues. V gave up 0 bases and J gave up 5 bases; unmatched junction bases: 5. From germline, CDR1 is GTSNPN and CDR2 SVGIG (reference sequence). CDR3 amino acids: CAWSVRSSGGTGELFF. The DNA for the CDR3 is TGTGCCTGGAGTGTACGATCTAGCGGGGGGACCGGGGAGCTGTTTTTT.

The chain has TRBV11-2 and TRBJ2-4; no firm D call. The length of the CDR3 is 12 residues. Germline CDR1 is SGHAT and CDR2 is FQNNGV. Trimming pared 10 bases from V and 0 bases from J, leaving 7 bases between. CDR3 region: CATAEAKNIQYF. The CDR3 coding sequence is TGTGCCACCGCCGAAGCCAAAAACATTCAGTACTTC. The complete variable domain, with remaining parts taken from reference TRBV11-2 and TRBJ2-4, reads EAGVAQSPRYKIIEKRQSVAFWCNPISGHATLYWYQQILGQGPKLLIQFQNNGVVDDSQLPKDRFSAERLKGVDSTLKIQPAKLEDSAVYLCATAEAKNIQYFGAGTRLSVL.

This chain joins TRBV29-1 and TRBJ1-2; TRBD1 aligns across 8 bases. Germline assignment: CDR1 SQVTM and CDR2 ANQGSEA. The CDR3 is 14 amino acids. Unmatched junction bases numbered 7, after V lost 3 bases and J lost 4 bases. The CDR3 DNA reads as TGCAGCGTTGACAGTAACAGGGGGGCCTATGGCTACACCTTC. Protein sequence: CSVDSNRGAYGYTF.

The chain uses TRBV4-1 and TRBJ1-5; D may be TRBD1 (5 bases). V was trimmed by 0 bases and J by 6 bases, leaving 9 bases between them. CDR3 length equals 14 residues. Germline V gene lookup returns CDR1 MGHRA and CDR2 YSYEKL. CDR3 amino acids: CASSQEPGTQPQHF. CDR3 DNA sequence: TGCGCCAGCAGCCAAGAGCCAGGGACTCAGCCCCAGCATTTT.

The J gene is TRBJ1-2, the V gene TRBV7-2; a possible D gene is TRBD1 (6 bases). This CDR3 has 15 residues. Between the trimmed V and J ends, which lost 5 bases and 5 bases, there was a span of 18 bases. Germline values: CDR1 SGHTA, CDR2 FQGNSA. The CDR3 here is CASSPITGTHYGYTF. The CDR3 DNA reads as TGTGCCAGCAGCCCCATAACCGGGACACATTATGGCTACACCTTC.

The rearrangement links TRBV18 to TRBJ1-3; D remains ambiguous. CDR3 size: 15 residues. V shed 3 bases and J shed 0 bases, with 9 bases lying between them. Germline values: CDR1 KGHSH, CDR2 LQKENI. In DNA, the CDR3 is TGTGCCAGCTCACCGGATAAGGGCTCTGGAAACACCATATATTTT. Protein product: CASSPDKGSGNTIYF.

The chain recombines TRBV5-1 with TRBJ2-1, with D hard to call. The ends were cut back, 1 base at V and 5 bases at J, with 16 bases in the middle. The V gene's germline CDR1 is SGHRS and CDR2 YFSETQ. The CDR3 is 16 residues long. CDR3 nucleotide sequence: TGCGCCAGCAGCTTGAAGCTGGTTGACCGACACAATGAGCAGTTCTTC. This encodes CASSLKLVDRHNEQFF.

J is TRBJ2-1 and V is TRBV7-9; D gene ambiguous. This CDR3 has 12 residues. The germline CDR1 and CDR2 sequences are SEHNR and FQNEAQ (reference sequence). V lost 7 bases and J 0 bases, leaving 4 bases between the germline ends. CDR3 bases: TGTGCCAGCACCATCTCCTACAATGAGCAGTTCTTC. This translates into CASTISYNEQFF.

The gene calls are TRBV27 and TRBJ1-5, with 7 bases fitting TRBD1. The CDR3 runs to 17 residues. Germline V gene sequence: CDR1 MNHEY, CDR2 SMNVEV (reference sequence). Trimming removed 7 bases from V and 0 bases from J; junction bases left unmatched: 12. The CDR3 DNA reads as TGTGCCAGCATAAAAGACGCCAACAGGGGTAGCAATCAGCCCCAGCATTTT. This gives the protein CASIKDANRGSNQPQHF.

This chain connects TRBV6-5 to TRBJ1-1; D remains ambiguous. Germline loops: CDR1 MNHEY, CDR2 SVGAGI. The V and J ends lost 6 bases and 0 bases respectively, with 14 bases between them. CDR3 size: 15 residues. The CDR3 loop reads CASRPSRLMNTEAFF. CDR3 coding DNA: TGTGCCAGCAGACCCTCGCGATTAATGAACACTGAAGCTTTCTTT.

V and J are TRBV3-1 (or the pseudogene TRBV3-2) and TRBJ2-5, with 8 bases aligning to TRBD2. The CDR3 runs to 17 residues. Per germline, CDR1 LGHDT and CDR2 YNNKEL (reference sequence). Trimming cost V 1 base and J 5 bases; bases outside gene matches: 12. CDR3 sequence (DNA): TGTGCCAGCAGCCAAGTATTAGCGGGGTTTGCTGGGGAGACCCAGTACTTC. This encodes CASSQVLAGFAGETQYF.

J is TRBJ2-3 and V is TRBV5-4; D might be TRBD1 (6 bases). The CDR3 extends over 16 amino acids. Trimming stripped 5 bases from V and 1 base from J, with 17 bases between. Germline lookup yields CDR1 SGHNT and CDR2 YYREEE (reference sequence). The CDR3 DNA reads as TGTGCCAGCAGGGAGAACAGGGCCTCCGGCACAGATACGCAGTATTTT. Translating gives CASRENRASGTDTQYF.

This clone was found once. CDR3 loop: CASSSDRQGIDTQYF. CDR3 sequence (DNA): TGTGCCAGCAGCTCCGATCGGCAGGGAATAGATACGCAGTATTTT. V and J are TRBV7-9 and TRBJ2-3; possible D gene TRBD1, 5 bases. V lost 4 bases, J lost 5 bases, and 16 bases lay in between. The CDR3 length is 15 residues. CDR1 is SEHNR and CDR2 is FQNEAQ in the germline V gene (reference sequence).

This chain connects TRBV27 to TRBJ2-1, with D possibly TRBD2 on 7 matching bases. Germline values: CDR1 MNHEY, CDR2 SMNVEV (reference sequence). The V end lost 3 bases, the J end lost 7 bases, and 31 bases lay between the germline ends. This CDR3 is 20 amino acids long. The CDR3 sequence: CASSFFPTSGGAAVPNEQFF. The CDR3 DNA sequence: TGTGCCAGCAGTTTTTTCCCGACTAGTGGGGGGGCCGCTGTCCCTAATGAGCAGTTCTTC.